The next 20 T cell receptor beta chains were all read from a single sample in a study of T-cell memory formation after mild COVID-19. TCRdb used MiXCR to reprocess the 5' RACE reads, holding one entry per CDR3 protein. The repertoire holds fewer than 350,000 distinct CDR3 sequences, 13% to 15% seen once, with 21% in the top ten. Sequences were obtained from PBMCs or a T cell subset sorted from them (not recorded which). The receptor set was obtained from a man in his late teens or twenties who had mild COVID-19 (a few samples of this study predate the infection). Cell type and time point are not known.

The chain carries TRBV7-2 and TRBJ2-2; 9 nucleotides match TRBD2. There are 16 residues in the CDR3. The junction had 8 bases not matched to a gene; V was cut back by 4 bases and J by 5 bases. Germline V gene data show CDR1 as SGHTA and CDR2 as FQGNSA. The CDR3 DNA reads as TGTGCCAGCAGCTATTTAGCGGGGGTAGGGACCGGGGAGCTGTTTTTT. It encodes CASSYLAGVGTGELFF.

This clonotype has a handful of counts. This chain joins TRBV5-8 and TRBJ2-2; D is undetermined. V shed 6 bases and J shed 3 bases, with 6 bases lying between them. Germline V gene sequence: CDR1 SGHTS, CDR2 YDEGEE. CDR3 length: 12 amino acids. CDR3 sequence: CASTLYTGELFF. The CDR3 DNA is TGTGCCAGCACCCTTTACACCGGGGAGCTGTTTTTT.

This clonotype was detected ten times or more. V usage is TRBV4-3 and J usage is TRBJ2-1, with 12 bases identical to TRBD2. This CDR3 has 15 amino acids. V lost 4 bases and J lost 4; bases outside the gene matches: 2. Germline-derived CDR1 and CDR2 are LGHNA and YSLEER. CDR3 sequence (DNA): TGCGCCAGCAGCCGTCTAGCGGGGGGGTACAATGAGCAGTTCTTC. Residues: CASSRLAGGYNEQFF.

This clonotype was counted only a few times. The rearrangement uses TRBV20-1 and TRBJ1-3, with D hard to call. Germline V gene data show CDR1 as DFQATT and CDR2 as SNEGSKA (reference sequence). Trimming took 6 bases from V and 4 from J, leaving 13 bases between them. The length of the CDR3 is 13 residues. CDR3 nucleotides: TGCAGTGCCCAAACTGGAGGGGGAAACACCATATATTTT. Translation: CSAQTGGGNTIYF.

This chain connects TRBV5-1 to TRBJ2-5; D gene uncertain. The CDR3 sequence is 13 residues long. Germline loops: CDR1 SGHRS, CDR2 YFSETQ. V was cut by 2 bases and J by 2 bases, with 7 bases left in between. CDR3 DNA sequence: TGCGCCAGCAGCTTCGCTTCGCAAGAGACCCAGTACTTC. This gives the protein CASSFASQETQYF. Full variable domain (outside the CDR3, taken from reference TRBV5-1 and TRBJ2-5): KAGVTQTPRYLIKTRGQQVTLSCSPISGHRSVSWYQQTPGQGLQFLFEYFSETQRNKGNFPGRFSGRQFSNSRSEMNVSTLELGDSALYLCASSFASQETQYFGPGTRLLVL.

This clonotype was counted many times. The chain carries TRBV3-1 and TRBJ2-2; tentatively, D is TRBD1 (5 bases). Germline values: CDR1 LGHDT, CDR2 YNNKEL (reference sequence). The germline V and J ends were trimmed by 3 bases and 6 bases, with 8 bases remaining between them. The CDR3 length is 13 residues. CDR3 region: CASSQQGPGELFF. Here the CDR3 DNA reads TGTGCCAGCAGCCAGCAGGGTCCCGGGGAGCTGTTTTTT. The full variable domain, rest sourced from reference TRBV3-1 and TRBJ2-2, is DTAVSQTPKYLVTQMGNDKSIKCEQNLGHDTMYWYKQDSKKFLKIMFSYNNKELIINETVPNRFSPKSPDKAHLNLHINSLELGDSAVYFCASSQQGPGELFFGEGSRLTVL.

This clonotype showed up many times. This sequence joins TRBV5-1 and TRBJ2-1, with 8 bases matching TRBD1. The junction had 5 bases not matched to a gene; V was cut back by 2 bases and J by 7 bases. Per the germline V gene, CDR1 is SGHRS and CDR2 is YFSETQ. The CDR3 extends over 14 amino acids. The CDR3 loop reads CASSFGQGANEQFF. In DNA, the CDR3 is TGCGCCAGCAGCTTTGGGCAGGGGGCGAATGAGCAGTTCTTC.

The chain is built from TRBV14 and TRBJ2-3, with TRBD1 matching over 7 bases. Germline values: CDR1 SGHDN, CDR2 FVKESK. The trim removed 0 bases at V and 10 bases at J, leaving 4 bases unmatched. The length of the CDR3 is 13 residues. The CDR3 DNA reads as TGTGCCAGCAGCCAAGATTGGCAGGGGGCGCAGTATTTT. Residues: CASSQDWQGAQYF.

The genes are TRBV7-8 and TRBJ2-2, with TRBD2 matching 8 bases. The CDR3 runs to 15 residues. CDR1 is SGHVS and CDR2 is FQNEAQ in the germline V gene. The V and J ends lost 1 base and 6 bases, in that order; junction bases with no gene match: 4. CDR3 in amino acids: CASSLGGGRAGELFF. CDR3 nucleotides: TGTGCCAGCAGCTTAGGCGGGGGGCGGGCCGGGGAGCTGTTTTTT. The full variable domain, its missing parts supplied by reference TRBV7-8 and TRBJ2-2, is GAGVSQSPRYKVAKRGQDVALRCDPISGHVSLFWYQQALGQGPEFLTYFQNEAQLDKSGLPSDRFFAERPEGSVSTLKIQRTQQEDSAVYLCASSLGGGRAGELFFGEGSRLTVL.

CDR3 sequence (DNA): TGTGCCAGCGAGTTGCTAGGGGAGGCCCCGGATACGCAGTATTTT. Encoded protein: CASELLGEAPDTQYF. The chain uses TRBV6-5 and TRBJ2-3, with D maybe TRBD2 (6 bases). CDR1 is MNHEY and CDR2 is SVGAGI in the germline V gene. V was clipped by 8 bases and J by 6 bases, with 21 bases between them. The CDR3 length is 15 residues.

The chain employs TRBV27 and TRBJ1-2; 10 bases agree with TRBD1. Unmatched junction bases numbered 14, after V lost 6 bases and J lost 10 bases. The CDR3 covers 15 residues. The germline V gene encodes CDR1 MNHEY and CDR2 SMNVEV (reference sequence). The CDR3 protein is CASSQKGPDRGTYTF. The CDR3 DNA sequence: TGTGCCAGCAGCCAAAAGGGGCCGGACAGGGGGACCTACACCTTC.

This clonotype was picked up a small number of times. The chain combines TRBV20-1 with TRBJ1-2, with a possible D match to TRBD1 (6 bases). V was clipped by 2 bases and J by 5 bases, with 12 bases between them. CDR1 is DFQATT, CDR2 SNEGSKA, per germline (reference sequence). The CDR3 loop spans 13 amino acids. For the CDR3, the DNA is TGCAGTGCTAGAACGGGGGCGCAATATGGCTACACCTTC. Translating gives CSARTGAQYGYTF.

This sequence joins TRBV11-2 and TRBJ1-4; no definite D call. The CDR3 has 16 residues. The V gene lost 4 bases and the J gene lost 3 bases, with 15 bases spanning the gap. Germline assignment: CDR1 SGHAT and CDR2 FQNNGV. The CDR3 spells CASSSTGRRSNEKLFF. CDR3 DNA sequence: TGTGCCAGCAGCTCCACTGGTAGGAGGTCTAATGAAAAACTGTTTTTT.

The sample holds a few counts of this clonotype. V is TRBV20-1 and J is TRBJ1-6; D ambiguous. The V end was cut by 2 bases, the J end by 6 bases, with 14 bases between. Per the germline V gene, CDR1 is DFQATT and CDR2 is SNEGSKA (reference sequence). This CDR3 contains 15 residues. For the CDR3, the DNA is TGCAGTGCTAGACTTATGAGGCGGGCTAATTCACCCCTCCACTTT. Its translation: CSARLMRRANSPLHF.

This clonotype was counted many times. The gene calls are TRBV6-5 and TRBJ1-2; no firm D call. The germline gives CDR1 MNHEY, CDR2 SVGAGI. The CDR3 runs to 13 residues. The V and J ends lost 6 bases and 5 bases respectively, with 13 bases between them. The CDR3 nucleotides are TGTGCCAGCAGGCCCAGAGCCAGTTATGGCTACACCTTC. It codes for CASRPRASYGYTF.

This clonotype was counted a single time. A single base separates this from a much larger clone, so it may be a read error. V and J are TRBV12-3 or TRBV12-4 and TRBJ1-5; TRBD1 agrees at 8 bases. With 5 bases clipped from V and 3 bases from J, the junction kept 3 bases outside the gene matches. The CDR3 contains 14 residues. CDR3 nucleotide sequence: TGTGCCAGCAGTCGGACAGGGAACAATCAGCCCCAGCATTTT. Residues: CASSRTGNNQPQHF.

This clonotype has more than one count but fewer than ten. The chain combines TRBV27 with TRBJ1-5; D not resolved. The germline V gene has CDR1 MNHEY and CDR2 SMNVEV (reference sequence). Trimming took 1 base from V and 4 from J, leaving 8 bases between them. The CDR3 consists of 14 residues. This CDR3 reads CASSLFVGNQPQHF. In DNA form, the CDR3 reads TGTGCCAGCAGTTTATTCGTAGGGAATCAGCCCCAGCATTTT.

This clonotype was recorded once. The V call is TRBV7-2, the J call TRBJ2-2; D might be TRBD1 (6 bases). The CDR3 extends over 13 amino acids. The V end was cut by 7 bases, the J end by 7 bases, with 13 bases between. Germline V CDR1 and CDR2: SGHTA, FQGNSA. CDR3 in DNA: TGTGCCAGCAACTCCCTAGGGGGCGGGGAGCTGTTTTTT. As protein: CASNSLGGGELFF.

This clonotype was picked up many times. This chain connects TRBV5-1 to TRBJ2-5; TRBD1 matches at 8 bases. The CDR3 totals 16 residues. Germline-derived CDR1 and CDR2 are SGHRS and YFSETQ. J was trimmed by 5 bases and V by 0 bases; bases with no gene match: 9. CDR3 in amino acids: CASSLAPGGAKETQYF. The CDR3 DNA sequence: TGCGCCAGCAGCTTGGCCCCAGGGGGCGCGAAGGAGACCCAGTACTTC.

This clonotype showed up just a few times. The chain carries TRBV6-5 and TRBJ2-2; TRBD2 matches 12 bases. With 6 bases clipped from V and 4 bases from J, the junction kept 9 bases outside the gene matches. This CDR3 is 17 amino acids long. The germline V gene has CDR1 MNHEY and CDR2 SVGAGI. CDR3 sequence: CASSPLAGGPGTGELFF. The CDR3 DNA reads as TGTGCCAGCAGCCCGCTAGCGGGGGGGCCGGGCACCGGGGAGCTGTTTTTT.